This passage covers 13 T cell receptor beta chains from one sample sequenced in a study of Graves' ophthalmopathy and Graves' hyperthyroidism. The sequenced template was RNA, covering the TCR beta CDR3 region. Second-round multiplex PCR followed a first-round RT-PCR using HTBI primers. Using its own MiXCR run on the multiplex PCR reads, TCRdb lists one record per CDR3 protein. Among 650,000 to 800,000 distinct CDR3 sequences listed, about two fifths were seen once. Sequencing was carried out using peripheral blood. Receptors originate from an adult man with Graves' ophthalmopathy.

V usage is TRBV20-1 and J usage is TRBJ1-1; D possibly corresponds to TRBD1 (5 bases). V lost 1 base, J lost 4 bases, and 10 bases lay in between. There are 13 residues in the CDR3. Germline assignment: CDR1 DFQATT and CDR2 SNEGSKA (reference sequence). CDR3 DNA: TGCAGTGCTAGAGTGCAGGGCGGCACTGAAGCTTTCTTT. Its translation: CSARVQGGTEAFF.

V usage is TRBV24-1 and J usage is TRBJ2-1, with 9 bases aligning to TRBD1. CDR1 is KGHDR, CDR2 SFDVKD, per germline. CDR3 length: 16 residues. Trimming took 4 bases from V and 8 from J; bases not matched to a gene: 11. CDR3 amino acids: CATSDHGQGNIHEQFF. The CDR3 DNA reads TGTGCCACCAGTGACCATGGACAGGGGAATATCCATGAGCAGTTCTTC.

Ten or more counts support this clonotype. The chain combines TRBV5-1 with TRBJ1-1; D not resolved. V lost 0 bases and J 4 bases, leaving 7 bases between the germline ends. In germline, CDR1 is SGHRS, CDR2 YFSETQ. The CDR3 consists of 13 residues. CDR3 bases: TGCGCCAGCAGCTTGGACGGATCCACTGAAGCTTTCTTT. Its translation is CASSLDGSTEAFF.

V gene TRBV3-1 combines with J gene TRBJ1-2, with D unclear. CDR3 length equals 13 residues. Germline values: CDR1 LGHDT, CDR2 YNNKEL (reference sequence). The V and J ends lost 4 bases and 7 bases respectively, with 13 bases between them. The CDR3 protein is CASSRRSMAGYTF. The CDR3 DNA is TGTGCCAGCAGCCGCCGGTCGATGGCTGGCTACACCTTC.

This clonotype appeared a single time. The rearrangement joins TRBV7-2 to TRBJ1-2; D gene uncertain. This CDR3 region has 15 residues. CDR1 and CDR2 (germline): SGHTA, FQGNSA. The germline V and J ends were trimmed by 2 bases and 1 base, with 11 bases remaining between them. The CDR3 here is CASSLYGSLNYGYTF. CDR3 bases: TGTGCCAGCAGCTTATATGGCAGCCTTAACTATGGCTACACCTTC.

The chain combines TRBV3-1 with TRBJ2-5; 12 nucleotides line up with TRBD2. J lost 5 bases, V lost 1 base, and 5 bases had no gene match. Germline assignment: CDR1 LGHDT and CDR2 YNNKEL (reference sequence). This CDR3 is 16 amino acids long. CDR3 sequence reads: CASSQASGRARETQYF. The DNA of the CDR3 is TGTGCCAGCAGCCAAGCTAGCGGGAGGGCTCGGGAGACCCAGTACTTC.

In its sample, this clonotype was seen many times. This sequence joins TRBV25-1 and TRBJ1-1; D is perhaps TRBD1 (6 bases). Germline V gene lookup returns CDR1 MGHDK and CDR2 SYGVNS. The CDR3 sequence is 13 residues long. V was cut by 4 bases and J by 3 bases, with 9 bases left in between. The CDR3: CASSGSGDTEAFF. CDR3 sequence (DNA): TGTGCCAGCAGTGGCTCAGGGGACACTGAAGCTTTCTTT. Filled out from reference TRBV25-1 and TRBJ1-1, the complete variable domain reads EADIYQTPRYLVIGTGKKITLECSQTMGHDKMYWYQQDPGMELHLIHYSYGVNSTEKGDLSSESTVSRIRTEHFPLTLESARPSHTSQYLCASSGSGDTEAFFGQGTRLTVV.

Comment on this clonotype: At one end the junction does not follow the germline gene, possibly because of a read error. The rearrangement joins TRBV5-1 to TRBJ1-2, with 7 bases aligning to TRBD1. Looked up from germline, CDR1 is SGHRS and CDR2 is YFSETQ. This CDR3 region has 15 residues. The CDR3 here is CASSPGGDNTYGYTF. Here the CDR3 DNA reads TGTGCCAGCAGCCCAGGGGGGGACAACACCTATGGCTACACCTTC.

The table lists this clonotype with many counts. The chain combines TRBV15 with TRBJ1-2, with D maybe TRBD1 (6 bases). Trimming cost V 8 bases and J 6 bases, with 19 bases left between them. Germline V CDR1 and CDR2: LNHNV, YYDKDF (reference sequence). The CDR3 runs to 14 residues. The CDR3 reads CATGPRDILHGYTF. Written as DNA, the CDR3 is TGTGCCACCGGCCCCCGGGACATTCTCCATGGCTACACCTTC. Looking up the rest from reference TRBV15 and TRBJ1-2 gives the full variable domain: DAMVIQNPRYQVTQFGKPVTLSCSQTLNHNVMYWYQQKSSQAPKLLFHYYDKDFNNEADTPDNFQSRRPNTSFCFLDIRSPGLGDTAMYLCATGPRDILHGYTFGSGTRLTVV.

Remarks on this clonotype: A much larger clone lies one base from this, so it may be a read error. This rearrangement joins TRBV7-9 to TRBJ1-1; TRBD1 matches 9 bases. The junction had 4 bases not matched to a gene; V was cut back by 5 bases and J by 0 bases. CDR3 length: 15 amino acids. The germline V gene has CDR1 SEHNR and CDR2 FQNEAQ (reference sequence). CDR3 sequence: CASSVTGGMNTEAFF. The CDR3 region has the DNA TGTGCCAGCAGCGTGACAGGGGGAATGAACACTGAAGCTTTCTTT.

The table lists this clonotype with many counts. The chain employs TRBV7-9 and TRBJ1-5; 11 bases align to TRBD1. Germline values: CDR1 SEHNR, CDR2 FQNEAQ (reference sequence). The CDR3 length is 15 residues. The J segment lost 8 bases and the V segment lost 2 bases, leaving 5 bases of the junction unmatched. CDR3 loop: CASSLHEGQGEPQHF. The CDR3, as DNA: TGTGCCAGCAGCTTACACGAGGGACAGGGGGAGCCCCAGCATTTT.

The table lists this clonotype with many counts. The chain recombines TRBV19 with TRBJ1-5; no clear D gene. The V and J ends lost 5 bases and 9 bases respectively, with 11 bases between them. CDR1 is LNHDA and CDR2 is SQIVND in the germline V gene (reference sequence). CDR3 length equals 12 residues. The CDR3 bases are TGTGCCAGTAGTCCCGGATCGGCGCCCCAGCATTTT. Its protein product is CASSPGSAPQHF.

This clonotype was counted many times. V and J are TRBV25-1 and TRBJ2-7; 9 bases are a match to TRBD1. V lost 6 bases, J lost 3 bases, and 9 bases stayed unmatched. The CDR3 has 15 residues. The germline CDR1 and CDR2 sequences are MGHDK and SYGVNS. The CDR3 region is CASSSNPGQGYEQYF. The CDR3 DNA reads TGTGCCAGCAGCTCAAACCCGGGACAGGGCTACGAGCAGTACTTC.